The sequence of this T cell receptor (beta chain) was determined in a study of Ad26.COV2.S vaccination and SARS-CoV-2 variants (dated by TCRdb to the early 2020s). A note on the overall study: Donors in the vaccine arm were drawn from COV1001, a phase I-IIa trial of Ad26.COV2.S in healthy adults that was multicentre, randomized, double-blind and placebo-controlled. Dosing of Ad26.COV2.S was intramuscular, at either 5x10^10 or 1x10^11 viral particles, delivered as one shot or as two shots spaced 56 days apart. TCRbeta repertoire sequencing served as the tool for gauging how specific and how broad the SARS-CoV-2-reactive T cell receptors were following Ad26.COV2.S vaccination. A total of approximately 32 samples were included in the TCR-sequenced set, comprising around 19 Ad26.COV2.S vaccine recipients, 5 placebo recipients and 8 SARS-CoV-2 convalescent individuals. Trial participants were randomized into five groups of five, in which low-dose or high-dose Ad26.COV2.S was given once or twice, or placebo was given on both occasions. Blinding of investigators to trial group allocation was maintained during experiments and outcome assessment. Points the paper makes about the study in general: After vaccination, spike-specific CD8+ and CD4+ T cell responses were reported to show substantial breadth. Ad26.COV2.S recipients had higher spike-specific TCR breadth than placebo recipients (P = 0.0014). Comparable non-spike TCR breadth was observed between vaccine and placebo recipients, consistent with only spike being contained in the vaccine. According to the authors, total T cell responses may have been underestimated by the TCR breadth and depth analyses. The study lacked the statistical power to compare responses across vaccine doses or regimens.

The immunoSEQ Assay was the method used to sequence TCRbeta CDR3 regions. After extraction, genomic DNA underwent amplification by bias-controlled multiplex PCR, followed by high-throughput sequencing. In the source study's methods: Collapsing and filtering of sequences were performed to quantify the absolute abundance of each unique TCRbeta CDR3 region. T cell fraction was estimated by normalization of TCRbeta template counts to usable DNA, with usable DNA being measured through amplification of reference genes present in all nucleated cells. Repertoire TCRs were annotated as SARS-CoV-2-specific when V gene, CDR3 amino acid sequence and J gene were exactly matched to a known reactive TCR set. The reference SARS-CoV-2 TCR set was obtained from MIRA and was filtered for enrichment in COVID-19-positive ImmuneCODE repertoires, whereby public or cross-reactive TCRs were removed. Using the MIRA antigens, annotated TCRs were further analysed by specific ORF or by position within an ORF. Depth was the summed frequency of annotated unique rearrangements, while breadth was defined as annotated unique rearrangements over total unique productive rearrangements. Two-sided Wilcoxon rank-sum tests were used to compare TCR breadth between groups. TCRdb took this table from immuneACCESS and kept in-frame rearrangements with V and J called. Such tables lack part of the clones; where checked against another copy, unresolved V genes explain under half of the gap, and the rest is unexplained. V and J calls plus clone size are reproduced from that table; the DNA served to infer D and trimming. The sample records roughly 680,000 clones, around 89% of which are singletons. Approximately 1.5% of the sample goes to the ten largest clones.

This clone was seen more than once but under ten times. Its antigen is still unknown. One base away there is no much larger clone; base qualities are not given. The treatment or condition label for this specimen denotes: roughly 19 received Ad26.COV2.S at low or high dose, single or two shots; about 5 received placebo; per-sample allocation not given. For vaccine and placebo recipients, the sequenced repertoires came from samples collected on day 63 after the first injection. Cohort 1b enrolled some 25 adults aged 18-55 years at a single site in Boston, USA, between 29 July and 7 August 2020. Ad26.COV2.S was a replication-incompetent adenovirus type 26 vector that expressed a prefusion-stabilized SARS-CoV-2 spike protein derived from the original Wuhan strain. Trimming at the junction amounts to 3 bases on V and 0 bases on J, and the germline ends lie 12 bases apart. The germline V gene encodes CDR1 KGHSH and CDR2 LQKENI. The CDR3 numbers 16 residues from cysteine through phenylalanine. Of all the DNA, just the CDR3 is kept, 48 bases in frame from base 1.

The clonotype originates from a person aged 18 to 59 who received the Ad26.COV2.S COVID-19 vaccine or a placebo. The sample here was peripheral blood, taken in a trial of Ad26.COV2.S vaccine versus placebo. The chain couples TRBV18 to TRBJ1-3; matching of 6 bases hints at TRBD1 as the D gene. The nucleotides read TGTGCCAGCTCACCGCTACAGGGCAACTCTGGAAACACCATATATTTT. It encodes CASSPLQGNSGNTIYF.